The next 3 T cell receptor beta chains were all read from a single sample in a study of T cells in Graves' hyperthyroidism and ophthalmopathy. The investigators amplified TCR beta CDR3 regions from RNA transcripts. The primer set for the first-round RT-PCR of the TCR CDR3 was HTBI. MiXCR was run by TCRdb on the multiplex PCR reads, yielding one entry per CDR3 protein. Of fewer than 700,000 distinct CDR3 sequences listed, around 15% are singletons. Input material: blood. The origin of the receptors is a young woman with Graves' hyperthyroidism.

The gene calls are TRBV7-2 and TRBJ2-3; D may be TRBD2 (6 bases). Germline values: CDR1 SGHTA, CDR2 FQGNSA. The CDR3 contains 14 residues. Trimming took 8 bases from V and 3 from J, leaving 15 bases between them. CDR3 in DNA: TGTGCCAGCCGGCGGGGTTTGATAACAGATACGCAGTATTTT. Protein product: CASRRGLITDTQYF. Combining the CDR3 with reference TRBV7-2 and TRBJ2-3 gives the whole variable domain GAGVSQSPSNKVTEKGKDVELRCDPISGHTALYWYRQSLGQGLEFLIYFQGNSAPDKSGLPSDRFSAERTGGSVSTLTIQRTQQEDSAVYLCASRRGLITDTQYFGPGTRLTVL.

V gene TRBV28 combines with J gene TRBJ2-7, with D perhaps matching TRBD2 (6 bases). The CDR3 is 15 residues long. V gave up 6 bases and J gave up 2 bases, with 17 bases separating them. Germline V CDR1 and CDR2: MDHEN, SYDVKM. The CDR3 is CASRPYSGGAYEQYF. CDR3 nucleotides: TGTGCCAGCAGACCCTATAGCGGAGGGGCCTACGAGCAGTACTTC.

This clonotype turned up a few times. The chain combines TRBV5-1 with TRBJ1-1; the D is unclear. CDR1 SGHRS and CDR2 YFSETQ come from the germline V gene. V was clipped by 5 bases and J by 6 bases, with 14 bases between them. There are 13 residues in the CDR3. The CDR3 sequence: CASRQLAQSEAFF. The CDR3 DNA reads TGCGCCAGCAGGCAGCTAGCGCAGTCTGAAGCTTTCTTT.